This is a list of T cell receptor beta chains from one sample in a study of blood T cell repertoires in COVID-19. The table came from immunoSEQ multiplex PCR; TCRdb's copy has only in-frame clones and leaves some out. In the table there are 65,000 to 95,000 clones, under 80% of which are singletons. The sample consisted of peripheral blood. All receptors come from a man aged 55 to 70 with COVID-19, enrolled during active disease. The CDR3 runs from the conserved cysteine through the conserved F or W. The order of the fields is D gene, J gene, V gene, clone size, CDR3 protein, CDR3 DNA. The D gene is left open where the match is weak. The size of a clone is reported for some rows only, either as once, few or many, or as a class for expanded clones.

TRBD2 TRBJ2-7 TRBV2 - CASKVRVSGRYSYEQYF TGTGCCAGCAAAGTGAGGGTTAGCGGGAGGTACTCCTACGAGCAGTACTTC
- TRBJ1-1 TRBV5-5 - CASNPGVGNTEAFF TGTGCCAGCAACCCCGGGGTGGGGAACACTGAAGCTTTCTTT
- TRBJ2-5 TRBV6-6 - CASRLDKNQETQYF TGTGCCAGCAGGCTTGACAAAAACCAAGAGACCCAGTACTTC
TRBD1 TRBJ1-5 TRBV5-8 few CASSMTGDSNQPQHF TGTGCCAGCAGCATGACAGGGGATAGCAATCAGCCCCAGCATTTT
TRBD1 TRBJ2-7 TRBV6-4 - CASSDQSRDREVGGEQYF TGTGCCAGCAGTGATCAGTCCCGGGACAGGGAGGTCGGCGGCGAGCAGTACTTC
- TRBJ2-7 TRBV19 - CASKGKVAGPKVKYF TGTGCCAGTAAGGGGAAGGTGGCGGGGCCCAAGGTAAAGTACTTC
- TRBJ1-1 TRBV27 - CASSLRGFSEAFF TGTGCCAGCAGCCTTAGGGGTTTCTCAGAAGCTTTCTTT
- TRBJ1-6 TRBV19 - CASSAPVKVTNSPLHF TGTGCCAGTAGCGCTCCGGTGAAAGTAACTAATTCACCCCTCCACTTT
- TRBJ1-2 TRBV18 few CASSPGDTVSSGYTF TGTGCCAGCTCACCAGGGGACACCGTGTCGAGTGGCTACACCTTC
- TRBJ2-7 TRBV18 - CASSPDSGEQYF TGTGCCAGCTCACCCGACAGTGGCGAGCAGTACTTC
- TRBJ1-2 TRBV6-5 - CASIGQAKSSYTF TGTGCCAGCATCGGACAAGCGAAGAGTAGCTACACCTTC
- TRBJ2-1 TRBV27 - CASSLSRQTYNEQFF TGTGCCAGCAGTTTATCGAGGCAAACCTACAATGAGCAGTTCTTC
TRBD1 TRBJ1-6 TRBV4-1 - CASKQGTGSPLHF TGCGCCAGCAAACAGGGGACCGGGTCACCCCTCCACTTT
TRBD1 TRBJ2-7 TRBV4-3 - CASSQRDRRKEQYF TGCGCCAGCAGCCAGAGGGACAGGCGAAAAGAGCAGTACTTC
TRBD2 TRBJ2-3 TRBV2 once CASSALARTSGKRADTQYF TGTGCCAGCAGTGCTCTAGCCCGGACTAGCGGGAAACGGGCAGATACGCAGTATTTT
- TRBJ2-2 TRBV19 - CASSIVERAGELFF TGTGCCAGTAGTATAGTCGAGCGGGCCGGGGAGCTGTTTTTT
TRBD1 TRBJ2-7 TRBV11-1 - CASSSTRGLYEQYF TGTGCCAGCAGCTCGACCAGGGGGCTCTACGAGCAGTACTTC
- TRBJ1-2 TRBV19 - CASSIVVADYGYTF TGTGCCAGTAGTATAGTCGTGGCGGACTATGGCTACACCTTC
TRBD1 TRBJ1-5 TRBV6-2/TRBV6-3 - CASSKDREVFSNQPQHF TGTGCCAGCAGTAAAGACAGGGAGGTCTTTAGCAATCAGCCCCAGCATTTT
- TRBJ1-2 TRBV23-1 - CASSQSSHTSNYGYTF TGCGCCAGCAGTCAATCCTCCCACACATCTAACTATGGCTACACCTTC
TRBD1 TRBJ1-4 TRBV30 once CARQEGADEKLFF TGTGCCCGCCAGGAGGGGGCAGATGAAAAACTGTTTTTT
- TRBJ1-2 TRBV5-1 - CASHAGDYGYTF TGCGCCTCGCATGCGGGCGACTATGGCTACACCTTC
- TRBJ1-2 TRBV25-1 - CASSPGGDNYGYTF TGTGCCAGCTCCCCCGGAGGAGATAACTATGGCTACACCTTC
- TRBJ2-7 TRBV6-5 - CASSYRRAKVGDEQYF TGTGCCAGCAGTTACCGCAGGGCCAAGGTAGGAGACGAGCAGTACTTC
- TRBJ2-7 TRBV11-2 - CASSLAGGVEQYF TGTGCCAGCAGCTTAGCAGGAGGGGTCGAGCAGTACTTC
TRBD2 TRBJ2-3 TRBV7-3 - CASSSSSGGSTDTQYF TGTGCCAGCAGCTCCTCCAGCGGGGGGTCCACAGATACGCAGTATTTT
TRBD1 TRBJ2-2 TRBV19 once CASRDRANTGELFF TGTGCCAGTAGGGACAGGGCGAACACCGGGGAGCTGTTTTTT
- TRBJ2-7 TRBV6-5 few CAAGRTYEQYF TGTGCCGCGGGCAGAACCTACGAGCAGTACTTC
- TRBJ2-7 TRBV5-1 - CASSSTGMGDEQYF TGCGCCAGCAGCTCTACAGGGATGGGGGACGAGCAGTACTTC
TRBD1 TRBJ2-5 TRBV10-2 few CASSERDRDDETQYF TGCGCCAGCAGTGAGCGGGACAGGGATGATGAGACCCAGTACTTC
- TRBJ2-2 TRBV11-2 - CASSLARGPRNTGELFF TGTGCCAGCAGTCTAGCTCGCGGGCCGCGGAACACCGGGGAGCTGTTTTTT
- TRBJ1-1 TRBV10-3 - CAISESARANTEAFF TGTGCCATCAGTGAGTCGGCCAGGGCGAACACTGAAGCTTTCTTT
- TRBJ2-2 TRBV2 - CASSVSRTNTGELFF TGTGCCAGCAGTGTATCCAGAACGAACACCGGGGAGCTGTTTTTT
TRBD2 TRBJ2-7 TRBV19 once CASSWGGDTYEQYF TGTGCCAGTTCCTGGGGGGGGGATACCTACGAGCAGTACTTC
TRBD1 TRBJ2-2 TRBV2 - CASSVGTGNTGELFF TGTGCCAGCAGTGTTGGGACAGGGAACACCGGGGAGCTGTTTTTT
- TRBJ1-1 TRBV18 - CASSPPGGKSEAFF TGTGCCAGCTCACCACCCGGGGGAAAGTCTGAAGCTTTCTTT
TRBD2 TRBJ2-1 TRBV4-3 - CASSQDSGRASLNEQFF TGCGCCAGCAGCCAAGATAGCGGGAGGGCCTCGCTCAATGAGCAGTTCTTC
TRBD1 TRBJ1-2 TRBV5-5 - CASSQGDRVTNGYTF TGTGCCAGCAGCCAGGGAGACAGGGTAACCAATGGCTACACCTTC
- TRBJ2-1 TRBV19 - CASSIVGGAVYNEQFF TGTGCCAGTAGTATAGTAGGGGGAGCGGTCTACAATGAGCAGTTCTTC
TRBD1 TRBJ1-1 TRBV25-1 - CASRETDRGPQNTEAFF TGTGCCAGCAGGGAAACTGACAGGGGGCCCCAGAACACTGAAGCTTTCTTT
- TRBJ2-5 TRBV5-5 - CASSRQSLQETQYF TGTGCCAGCAGCAGACAGTCACTCCAAGAGACCCAGTACTTC
- TRBJ2-7 TRBV15 - CATSRGDLSYEQYF TGTGCCACCAGCAGGGGGGACTTATCCTACGAGCAGTACTTC
- TRBJ2-6 TRBV11-3 - CASSRSSGANVLTF TGTGCCAGCAGCCGGAGCTCTGGGGCCAACGTCCTGACTTTC
- TRBJ1-2 TRBV30 - CAWERGLGRGYTF TGTGCCTGGGAGCGCGGCCTCGGTAGGGGCTACACCTTC
TRBD1 TRBJ1-4 TRBV18 - CASMDRRQGTNEKLFF TGTGCCAGCATGGACAGGCGGCAGGGGACTAATGAAAAACTGTTTTTT
- TRBJ2-2 TRBV6-5 once CASSYSPRGGELFF TGTGCCAGCAGTTACTCCCCCCGGGGCGGGGAGCTGTTTTTT
- TRBJ2-1 TRBV7-9 - CASSAGTTYNEQFF TGTGCCAGCAGCGCCGGGACAACCTACAATGAGCAGTTCTTC
- TRBJ1-5 TRBV5-6 - CASSSRPRDSNQPQHF TGTGCCAGCAGCTCGCGTCCCAGGGATAGCAATCAGCCCCAGCATTTT
TRBD1 TRBJ1-5 TRBV19 - CASSMVGQGDNQPQHF TGTGCCAGTAGTATGGTGGGGCAGGGGGACAATCAGCCCCAGCATTTT